Shown below are 13 T cell receptor beta chains from a single sample sequenced in a study of post-analysis software for immune sequencing data. Findings and caveats of the study: Higher frequency in patients than in controls was seen for roughly 5 TRBV segments, with TRBV5-6, TRBV5-1 and TRBV20-1 among them.

The authors incorporated unique molecular identifiers into the TCR beta cDNA libraries. TCRdb reprocessed the PCR reads with MiXCR, giving one entry per CDR3 protein. This sample has 740,000 or so distinct CDR3 sequences, with roughly 50% found just once. These receptors lack a known antigen. Sample: blood. Receptors were obtained from a girl aged 10-17 years with multiple sclerosis.

J is TRBJ2-3 and V is TRBV20-1; no definite D call. The germline V gene encodes CDR1 DFQATT and CDR2 SNEGSKA (reference sequence). This CDR3 has 16 residues. V was pared by 6 bases and J by 0 bases, with 19 bases between. CDR3 in DNA: TGCAGTGCCGGAAAAAGGGCACCAACTAGCACAGATACGCAGTATTTT. Translated: CSAGKRAPTSTDTQYF.

This clonotype has only a few counts. The V call is TRBV12-3 or TRBV12-4, the J call TRBJ1-6; TRBD1 matches 10 bases. The junction had 10 bases not matched to a gene; V was cut back by 7 bases and J by 10 bases. This CDR3 has 15 residues. The CDR3 nucleotides are TGTGCCAGCACTCTCTTCGGACAGGGGGAGTCACCCCTCCACTTT. It specifies CASTLFGQGESPLHF.

The chain combines TRBV10-2 with TRBJ2-7; 11 bases are shared with TRBD1. CDR3 length: 16 amino acids. The trim removed 7 bases at V and 4 bases at J, leaving 12 bases unmatched. Germline lookup yields CDR1 WSHSY and CDR2 SAAADI. The CDR3 bases are TGCGCCAGCAAGGCCGCCGGGACAGGGGGATGGTACGAGCAGTACTTC. It encodes CASKAAGTGGWYEQYF.

Worth noting for this clonotype: Germline and junction disagree at one end, which may indicate a read error. The CDR3 sequence is CANSPGGALNQPQHF. The CDR3 DNA reads TGCGCCAACAGCCCCGGAGGCGCACTAAATCAGCCCCAGCATTTT. The V and J genes are TRBV5-1 and TRBJ1-5; D not resolved. Germline assignment: CDR1 SGHRS and CDR2 YFSETQ. CDR3 length equals 15 residues.

The gene calls are TRBV3-1 and TRBJ1-1; TRBD1 aligns across 8 bases. The germline V gene encodes CDR1 LGHDT and CDR2 YNNKEL (reference sequence). After removal of 1 base from V and 1 base from J, the junction contained 5 bases not matched to a gene. The CDR3 is 16 amino acids. The CDR3 sequence: CASSQGTGLGNTEAFF. DNA of the CDR3: TGTGCCAGCAGCCAAGGGACAGGGCTGGGGAACACTGAAGCTTTCTTT.

The rearrangement links TRBV20-1 to TRBJ2-1; tentatively, D is TRBD2 (5 bases). The CDR3 loop spans 19 amino acids. Germline-derived CDR1 and CDR2 are DFQATT and SNEGSKA (reference sequence). The V end was cut by 0 bases, the J end by 1 base, with 22 bases between. CDR3 sequence: CSARDSSGGSAWSYNEQFF. The CDR3 coding sequence is TGCAGTGCTAGAGATAGTTCGGGCGGTAGCGCATGGTCCTACAATGAGCAGTTCTTC.

The V call is TRBV10-2, the J call TRBJ2-1; no definite D call. The CDR3 runs to 11 residues. Trimming took 3 bases from V and 12 from J, leaving 9 bases between them. From germline, CDR1 is WSHSY and CDR2 SAAADI. The DNA of the CDR3 is TGCGCCAGCAGTGAAGTAACTGGGCAGTTCTTC. Translation gives CASSEVTGQFF.

This chain joins TRBV2 and TRBJ1-1; D perhaps matches TRBD1 (5 bases). Deletions cut 8 bases from V and 0 bases from J, with 19 bases between. The germline V gene has CDR1 SNHLY and CDR2 FYNNEI. This CDR3 spans 16 amino acids. CDR3 protein: CASGTQAVGMNTEAFF. In nucleotides, the CDR3 is TGTGCCAGCGGGACTCAAGCGGTCGGCATGAACACTGAAGCTTTCTTT.

This clonotype was recorded a few times. The V gene is TRBV6-5, the J gene TRBJ2-7; TRBD1 agrees at 8 bases. CDR1 is MNHEY and CDR2 is SVGAGI in the germline V gene. V lost 2 bases and J lost 3; bases outside the gene matches: 9. The length of the CDR3 is 16 residues. CDR3 DNA: TGTGCCAGCAGTTACAGGCAGGGGGCGGTGGTCTACGAGCAGTACTTC. Protein product: CASSYRQGAVVYEQYF.

V is TRBV5-1 and J is TRBJ2-5; possibly TRBD2 for D (6 bases). V was trimmed by 0 bases and J by 5 bases, leaving 11 bases between them. The germline gives CDR1 SGHRS, CDR2 YFSETQ. The CDR3 totals 14 residues. CDR3 sequence: CASSLAAGSETQYF. CDR3 DNA sequence: TGCGCCAGCAGCTTGGCGGCGGGGAGCGAGACCCAGTACTTC.

The chain is built from TRBV30 and TRBJ1-1; 8 bases map to TRBD1. The CDR3 contains 14 residues. Per the germline V gene, CDR1 is GTSNPN and CDR2 is SVGIG (reference sequence). V trimming: 2 bases; J trimming: 2 bases; junction bases outside the gene matches: 4. DNA for the CDR3: TGTGCCTGGAGTCCAGGACAGGGTAACACTGAAGCTTTCTTT. It codes for CAWSPGQGNTEAFF.

J is TRBJ2-3 and V is TRBV7-2; perhaps TRBD2 as D (7 bases). The CDR3 covers 15 residues. V gave up 5 bases and J gave up 3 bases, with 15 bases separating them. CDR1 is SGHTA and CDR2 is FQGNSA in the germline V gene. DNA of the CDR3: TGTGCCAGCAGCCAGTTAGGGGGGGGGACAGATACGCAGTATTTT. Translating it yields CASSQLGGGTDTQYF. Supplemented by reference TRBV7-2 and TRBJ2-3, the full variable domain reads GAGVSQSPSNKVTEKGKDVELRCDPISGHTALYWYRQSLGQGLEFLIYFQGNSAPDKSGLPSDRFSAERTGGSVSTLTIQRTQQEDSAVYLCASSQLGGGTDTQYFGPGTRLTVL.

This chain uses TRBV30 with TRBJ2-5, with 8 bases fitting TRBD2. V lost 2 bases to trimming and J lost 5 bases; unmatched junction nucleotides: 10. The CDR3 runs to 15 residues. The germline gives CDR1 GTSNPN, CDR2 SVGIG (reference sequence). CDR3: CAWSSKAGVRETQYF. CDR3 in DNA: TGTGCCTGGAGTTCAAAAGCGGGAGTACGGGAGACCCAGTACTTC.